This T cell receptor beta chain was recovered during a study of shared clonotypes between healthy human individuals. Broader study findings: Sharing of clonotypes among donors was expected to vary with sequencing depth.

On this clone: Antigen unknown.

Data came from immunoSEQ multiplex PCR; TCRdb stores just in-frame clones and leaves some out. The sample gives 2 million to 2.5 million clones, roughly 92% of which show up once; around 0.38% is in the top ten. The sample consisted of naive CD4+ T cells from PBMCs. Described subset: CD45RA+ positively selected. The clonotype was recovered from a man aged 18 to 29 in good health. Some clones in this sample may be carry-over from other donors' samples.

The CDR3 spells CASQGIDTQYF. The CDR3 coding sequence is TGCGCCAGCCAGGGAATAGATACGCAGTATTTT. The chain couples TRBV5-1 to TRBJ2-3; perhaps TRBD1 as D (5 bases). The CDR3 is 11 residues long. The V gene lost 7 bases and the J gene lost 5 bases, with 8 bases spanning the gap. CDR1 is SGHRS, CDR2 YFSETQ, per germline.